This T cell receptor (beta chain) stems from a study of CD8+ T cells in alopecia areata (dated 2018 in TCRdb). A note on the overall study: Treated patients were enrolled in an open-label pilot trial of oral tofacitinib, 5 to 10 mg twice daily, for moderate-to-severe alopecia areata. In humans, TCRbeta sequencing was performed on scalp tissue and on sorted CD4+ and CD8+ peripheral blood T cells from healthy controls and from patients with patchy or totalis/universalis alopecia areata. Amplification of TCRbeta CDR3 regions was done by immunoSEQ multiplex PCR using 35 Vbeta forward primers and 13 Jbeta reverse primers. Patients received tofacitinib for 6 to 18 months and were then followed off drug for 6 months to check for delayed response and recurrence. RNA was extracted with the PAXgene miRNA kit for fixed scalp, the miRNeasy kit for PBMCs, and the RNeasy kit for mouse skin. Biopsies were taken from tofacitinib-treated patients at baseline and at 4 and 24 weeks of treatment, and a later scalp biopsy was taken in several of the tofacitinib-treated patients. Scalp clonality was compared across normal scalp (n=4), patchy alopecia areata scalp (n=8), and alopecia totalis/universalis scalp (n=8). To study T cell clonal expansion in alopecia areata, the researchers applied high-throughput TCRbeta sequencing to both the C3H/HeJ mouse model and human patients.

The research as a whole found: Unlike mouse skin, which is dominated by gammadelta T cells, normal human skin has resident alphabeta T cells that are also sequenced, and this complicates analysis of the scalp TCR repertoire. TCR sequences shared between patients were less clear than in mice, possibly partly because of HLA diversity in the patient population. Lesional scalp, especially in alopecia totalis/universalis, showed higher clonality and more expanded CD8+ clones than normal scalp, suggesting antigenic drive.

Libraries were built with the immunoSEQ multiplex PCR assay. RNA was extracted from all samples and reverse transcribed into cDNA, which served as template for TCR sequencing. First-strand cDNA was synthesized using SuperScript III with a 2:1 mix of oligo-dT and random hexamers. A synthetic immune receptor repertoire was used to gauge amplification bias, and whatever bias remained was removed computationally. The paper's data handling went like this. After raw reads were preprocessed to remove errors, the CDR3 was defined following IMGT conventions as running from the conserved cysteine to phenylalanine. To get clonality, Shannon entropy was normalized by log2 of the number of productive unique TCRs and the result was subtracted from 1. Whether each scalp clone was CD4 or CD8 was inferred by checking scalp TCRbeta sequences against the CD4 and CD8 repertoires from sorted blood. Held by TCRdb, this immuneACCESS table contains in-frame sequences only and omits some clones. Under half of the omission traces to an unresolved V gene where checked; the cause of the rest is unknown. That table supplies the V and J calls and clone size; D and trimming were determined from the DNA. The sample profile shows 250,000 or so clones; roughly two thirds of them were found once. Approximately 1.2% of the sample is held by the ten biggest clonotypes.

Reading the label with the study, this specimen's time point is: baseline before oral tofacitinib. Lesional scalp punch biopsies and peripheral blood were obtained from alopecia areata patients. PBMCs were isolated by density centrifugation and stained for CD3, CD4 and CD8, after which CD4+ and CD8+ T cells were sorted on a FACSAria. From its cysteine to its phenylalanine, the CDR3 spans 13 amino acids. The sequence is cut down to CDR3 DNA, 39 bases in frame from base 1. Trimming at the junction amounts to 7 bases on V and 5 bases on J, and the germline ends lie 15 bases apart. CDR1 and CDR2 are drawn from the germline V gene: SQVTM, ANQGSEA. This clone showed up just a few times. Its antigen is unknown. No base qualities exist here, and no much larger clone lies one base off it.

Here the sequenced sample was CD4+ T cells sorted from blood, taken at week 0. This sequence originates from a human donor with alopecia areata. The rearrangement combines TRBV29-1 with TRBJ2-1; the D gene is unclear. In nucleotides, the sequence is TGCAGCGCCCTGAGAGTAGGGAACAATGAGCAGTTCTTC. This yields the protein CSALRVGNNEQFF.